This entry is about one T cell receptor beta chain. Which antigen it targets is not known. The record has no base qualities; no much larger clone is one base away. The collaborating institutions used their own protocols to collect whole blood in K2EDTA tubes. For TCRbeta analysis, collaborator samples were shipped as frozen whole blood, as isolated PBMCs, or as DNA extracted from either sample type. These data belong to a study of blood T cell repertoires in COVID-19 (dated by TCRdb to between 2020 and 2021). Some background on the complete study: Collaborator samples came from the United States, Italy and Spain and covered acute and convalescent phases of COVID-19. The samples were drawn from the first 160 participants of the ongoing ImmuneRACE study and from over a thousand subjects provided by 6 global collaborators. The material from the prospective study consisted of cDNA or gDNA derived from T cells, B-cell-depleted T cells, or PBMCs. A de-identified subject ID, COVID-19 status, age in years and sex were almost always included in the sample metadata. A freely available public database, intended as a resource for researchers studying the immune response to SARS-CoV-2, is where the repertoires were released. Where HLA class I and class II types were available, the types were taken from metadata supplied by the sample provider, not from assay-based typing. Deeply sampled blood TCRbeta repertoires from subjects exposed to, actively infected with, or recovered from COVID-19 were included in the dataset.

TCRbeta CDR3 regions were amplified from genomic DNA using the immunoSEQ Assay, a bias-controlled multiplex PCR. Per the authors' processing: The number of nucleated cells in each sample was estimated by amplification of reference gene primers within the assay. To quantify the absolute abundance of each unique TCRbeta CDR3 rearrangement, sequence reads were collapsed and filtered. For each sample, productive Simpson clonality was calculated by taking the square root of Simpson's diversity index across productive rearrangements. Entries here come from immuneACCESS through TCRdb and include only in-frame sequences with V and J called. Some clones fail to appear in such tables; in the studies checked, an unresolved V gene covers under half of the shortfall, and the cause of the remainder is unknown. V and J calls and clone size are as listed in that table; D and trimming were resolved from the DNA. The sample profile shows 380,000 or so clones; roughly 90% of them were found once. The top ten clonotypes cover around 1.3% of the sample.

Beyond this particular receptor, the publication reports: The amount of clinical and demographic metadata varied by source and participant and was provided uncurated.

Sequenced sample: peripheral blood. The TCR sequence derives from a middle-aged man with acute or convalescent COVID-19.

CDR3 loop: CASSSHNYGYTF. The DNA reads TGTGCCAGCAGTTCCCATAACTATGGCTACACCTTC. The chain was built from TRBV12-3 or TRBV12-4 and TRBJ1-2; too little of a D gene remains to name it. A distance of 4 bases separates the germline ends of V and J, which lose 4 bases and 1 base respectively. The CDR3 runs 12 residues from the cysteine to the phenylalanine. Only CDR3 DNA remains: 36 bases, in frame from the first base.